Presented here are 7 T cell receptor beta chains from one specimen sequenced in a study of shared clonotypes between healthy human individuals (dated by TCRdb to 2018 to 2021). Preparation of the library involved the immunoSEQ multiplex PCR assay. In TCRdb, the immuneACCESS table is reduced to in-frame sequences with V and J assigned. These tables do not hold every clone; where another copy was compared, an unresolved V gene accounts for under half, and the others remain unexplained. Within this sample are approximately 1.5 million clones, with roughly 98.5% of them counted one time only. The top ten hold 0.3% to 0.45% of the sample. Sample: naive CD4+ T cells sorted from blood. The meaning of the sample's cell subset or site label: CD45RA+ positively selected. The receptor set was obtained from a man aged 30 to 39 in good health.

The chain has TRBV29-1 and TRBJ2-7; D is unresolved. V was pared by 1 base and J by 7 bases, with 14 bases between. Per germline, CDR1 SQVTM and CDR2 ANQGSEA. CDR3 size: 13 residues. For the CDR3, the DNA is TGCAGCGTTGAAGCCCCCCTAGTAGGGGAGCAGTACTTC. Translating it yields CSVEAPLVGEQYF.

The rearrangement links TRBV18 to TRBJ2-3; TRBD2 matches 8 bases. Germline CDR1 and CDR2: KGHSH and LQKENI. The CDR3 loop spans 16 amino acids. Trimming cost V 3 bases and J 3 bases; bases outside gene matches: 8. This CDR3 is CASSPAQVAGTDTQYF. The CDR3 region has the DNA TGTGCCAGCTCACCCGCACAGGTAGCGGGGACAGATACGCAGTATTTT.

This clone was counted a single time. V gene TRBV5-1 combines with J gene TRBJ2-1; 11 bases map to TRBD1. CDR1 SGHRS and CDR2 YFSETQ come from the germline V gene. Trimming at V came to 0 bases and at J to 7 bases, leaving 3 bases not matched to a gene. This CDR3 has 15 amino acids. The chain's CDR3 is CASSLVGTGGNEQFF. CDR3 nucleotide sequence: TGCGCCAGCAGCTTGGTGGGGACAGGGGGTAATGAGCAGTTCTTC.

The chain is built from TRBV27 and TRBJ2-3; D might be TRBD1 (5 bases). With 6 bases removed from V and 3 bases from J, the gap between germline ends came to 10 bases. Germline V gene sequence: CDR1 MNHEY, CDR2 SMNVEV (reference sequence). The CDR3 has 13 residues. The chain's CDR3 is CASSPTETDTQYF. CDR3 DNA sequence: TGTGCCAGCAGCCCGACAGAGACAGATACGCAGTATTTT.

Comments on this clone: Other nucleotide sequences in the sample specify the same CDR3. The CDR3 spells CASSYSGRAYNEQFF. As DNA, the CDR3 is TGTGCCAGCAGCTATAGCGGGAGGGCCTACAATGAGCAGTTCTTC. This chain connects TRBV28 to TRBJ2-1; 11 bases are shared with TRBD2. The CDR3 spans 15 residues. Germline lookup yields CDR1 MDHEN and CDR2 SYDVKM. The ends lost 6 bases at V and 2 bases at J; junction bases unmatched: 3.

As to this clone: The sample has other DNA sequences that encode this CDR3 too. This sequence joins TRBV18 and TRBJ1-1, with no clear D. V lost 3 bases to trimming and J lost 2 bases, with 4 bases between them. The CDR3 totals 12 residues. Germline lookup yields CDR1 KGHSH and CDR2 LQKENI. The CDR3 bases are TGTGCCAGCTCACCCCTCAACACTGAAGCTTTCTTT. Its protein product is CASSPLNTEAFF.

This clone has a single count. This rearrangement joins TRBV7-2 to TRBJ2-1; 8 bases align to TRBD2. V lost 0 bases, J lost 4 bases, and 5 bases stayed unmatched. CDR1 is SGHTA, CDR2 FQGNSA, per germline. This CDR3 has 16 amino acids. CDR3 residues: CASSLAGTSGYNEQFF. The CDR3 bases are TGTGCCAGCAGCTTAGCCGGCACTAGCGGATACAATGAGCAGTTCTTC. The entire variable domain, with the rest obtained from reference TRBV7-2 and TRBJ2-1, is as follows: GAGVSQSPSNKVTEKGKDVELRCDPISGHTALYWYRQSLGQGLEFLIYFQGNSAPDKSGLPSDRFSAERTGGSVSTLTIQRTQQEDSAVYLCASSLAGTSGYNEQFFGPGTRLTVL.